The 14 T cell receptor beta chains in this list originate from one sample, sequenced in a study of T-cell reconstitution after alpha-beta-depleted transplantation in children. Construction of the TCRbeta library involved unique molecular identifiers. MiXCR, applied by TCRdb to the PCR reads, yields one record per CDR3 protein. The repertoire has a few hundred thousand distinct CDR3 sequences, 25% to 30% of them found once; the top ten carry approximately 39%. The sequencing here drew on PBMCs, taken before TCRalphabeta/CD19-depleted stem cell transplant. The origin of the receptors is a boy under two years old with Wiskott-Aldrich syndrome, due to receive a stem cell transplant.

This sequence joins TRBV7-2 and TRBJ2-3, with D tentatively TRBD2 (5 bases). V was cut by 4 bases and J by 2 bases, with 16 bases left in between. This CDR3 has 16 amino acids. Germline lookup yields CDR1 SGHTA and CDR2 FQGNSA. CDR3 in amino acids: CASSSLPGWDTDTQYF. CDR3 bases: TGTGCCAGCAGCTCCCTTCCGGGGTGGGACACAGATACGCAGTATTTT.

The rearrangement uses TRBV7-9 and TRBJ2-7; 7 bases line up with TRBD1. CDR1 SEHNR and CDR2 FQNEAQ come from the germline V gene (reference sequence). The J segment lost 4 bases and the V segment lost 6 bases, leaving 6 bases of the junction unmatched. This CDR3 has 13 residues. CDR3 bases: TGTGCCAGCAGTAAGGGGGCCATATACGAGCAGTACTTC. Translating it yields CASSKGAIYEQYF. Complete variable domain (other parts from reference TRBV7-9 and TRBJ2-7): DTGVSQNPRHKITKRGQNVTFRCDPISEHNRLYWYRQTLGQGPEFLTYFQNEAQLEKSRLLSDRFSAERPKGSFSTLEIQRTEQGDSAMYLCASSKGAIYEQYFGPGTRLTVT.

This clonotype was observed a few times. The rearrangement links TRBV11-3 to TRBJ2-1; 12 bases line up with TRBD2. The J segment lost 7 bases and the V segment lost 1 base, leaving 5 bases of the junction unmatched. The CDR3 runs to 16 residues. Germline CDR1 is SGHNT and CDR2 is YENEEA. CDR3 coding DNA: TGTGCCAGCAGCTTAGGGGGACTAGCGGGTTTGAATGAGCAGTTCTTC. The encoded protein is CASSLGGLAGLNEQFF.

This clonotype was found a few times. V gene TRBV9 combines with J gene TRBJ2-7, with 7 bases that match TRBD1. This CDR3 has 16 residues. The germline gives CDR1 SGDLS, CDR2 YYNGEE. V was pared by 2 bases and J by 2 bases, with 10 bases of the junction left unmatched. CDR3 nucleotides: TGTGCCAGCAGCGTCCGCCGGGACAGAGAGACCTACGAGCAGTACTTC. Protein sequence: CASSVRRDRETYEQYF.

This clonotype was detected a few times. This rearrangement joins TRBV12-3 or TRBV12-4 to TRBJ2-2; the D is unclear. CDR3 size: 13 residues. The V end lost 2 bases, the J end lost 4 bases, and 5 bases lay between the germline ends. Here the CDR3 reads CASSLQPTGELFF. Written as DNA, the CDR3 is TGTGCCAGCAGTTTACAGCCCACCGGGGAGCTGTTTTTT.

V and J are TRBV20-1 and TRBJ2-5; D is undetermined. The length of the CDR3 is 12 residues. The V and J ends lost 4 bases and 5 bases respectively, with 11 bases between them. Germline CDR1 DFQATT, CDR2 SNEGSKA (reference sequence). The CDR3 spells CSAKSISETQYF. Here the CDR3 DNA reads TGCAGTGCTAAGAGCATCTCTGAGACCCAGTACTTC.

This clonotype was found a few times. The V gene is TRBV24-1, the J gene TRBJ2-1, with 13 bases that match TRBD2. The trim removed 4 bases at V and 0 bases at J, leaving 5 bases unmatched. Germline loops: CDR1 KGHDR, CDR2 SFDVKD. The CDR3 spans 18 residues. CDR3 bases: TGTGCCACCAGTGAGGGCAGGACTAGCGGGAGCTCCTACAATGAGCAGTTCTTC. Translating it yields CATSEGRTSGSSYNEQFF.

A note on this clonotype: At one of its ends the junction is not consistent with the germline gene, which may arise from a read error. The V and J genes are TRBV12-3 or TRBV12-4 and TRBJ2-2; 12 bases map to TRBD2. CDR3 size: 16 residues. The CDR3 coding sequence is TGTGTCAGCACCCGACTAGCGGGAGAGGGGACCGGGGAGCTGTTTTTT. This encodes CVSTRLAGEGTGELFF.

This clonotype was seen more than once but under ten times. The chain uses TRBV20-1 and TRBJ2-3; D is uncertain. CDR3 length equals 15 residues. Germline values: CDR1 DFQATT, CDR2 SNEGSKA (reference sequence). V shed 0 bases and J shed 0 bases, with 10 bases lying between them. The CDR3 is CSARDSVASTDTQYF. CDR3 coding DNA: TGCAGTGCTAGAGATTCTGTAGCCAGCACAGATACGCAGTATTTT.

CDR3 DNA sequence: TGTGCCAGCAGTTTCTGGCTTTCGACAGTCGCCTACGAGCAGTACTTC. It is translated as CASSFWLSTVAYEQYF. The V and J genes are TRBV12-3 or TRBV12-4 and TRBJ2-7; maybe TRBD1 (5 bases). The CDR3 contains 16 residues. V lost 3 bases and J 2 bases, leaving 17 bases between the germline ends.

This chain joins TRBV12-3 or TRBV12-4 and TRBJ2-1; possibly TRBD2 for D (5 bases). Trimming pared 7 bases from V and 0 bases from J, leaving 13 bases between. The CDR3 spans 15 residues. The CDR3 coding sequence is TGTGCCAGCACCCAGTGGACTTCCTCCTACAATGAGCAGTTCTTC. Translating it yields CASTQWTSSYNEQFF.

This sequence joins TRBV12-3 or TRBV12-4 and TRBJ2-1; TRBD2 matches 8 bases. The CDR3 length is 15 residues. The V gene end was trimmed by 5 bases and the J gene end by 4 bases; junction bases not matched to a gene: 7. CDR3 sequence: CASSIPGTRYNEQFF. The CDR3 coding sequence is TGTGCCAGCAGTATTCCCGGGACTAGATACAATGAGCAGTTCTTC.

This clonotype came up once. This chain uses TRBV20-1 with TRBJ1-1; 8 bases are a match to TRBD1. Looked up from germline, CDR1 is DFQATT and CDR2 is SNEGSKA (reference sequence). The V segment lost 0 bases and the J segment 0 bases; nucleotides outside the gene matches: 6. The CDR3 covers 16 residues. As DNA, the CDR3 is TGCAGTGCTAGAGACGTTAAGACAGGGGTGAACACTGAAGCTTTCTTT. This sequence encodes CSARDVKTGVNTEAFF.

The rearrangement uses TRBV11-2 and TRBJ2-1, with unresolved D. CDR3 size: 14 residues. The germline V gene encodes CDR1 SGHAT and CDR2 FQNNGV. V was cut by 0 bases and J by 8 bases, with 11 bases left in between. The CDR3 DNA is TGTGCCAGCAGCTTAGAGCCACGGTGGGATGAGCAGTTCTTC. It translates to CASSLEPRWDEQFF.